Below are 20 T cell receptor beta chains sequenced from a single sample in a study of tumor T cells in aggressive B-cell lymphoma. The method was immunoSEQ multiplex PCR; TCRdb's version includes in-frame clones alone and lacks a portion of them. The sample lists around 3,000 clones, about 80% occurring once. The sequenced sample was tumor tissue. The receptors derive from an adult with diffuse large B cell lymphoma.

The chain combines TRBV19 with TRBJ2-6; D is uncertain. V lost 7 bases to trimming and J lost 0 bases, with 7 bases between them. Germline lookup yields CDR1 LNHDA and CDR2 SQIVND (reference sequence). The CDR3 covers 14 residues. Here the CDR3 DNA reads TGTGCCAGTACCCCGAGCTCTGGGGCCAACGTCCTGACTTTC. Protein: CASTPSSGANVLTF. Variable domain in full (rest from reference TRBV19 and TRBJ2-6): DGGITQSPKYLFRKEGQNVTLSCEQNLNHDAMYWYRQDPGQGLRLIYYSQIVNDFQKGDIAEGYSVSREKKESFPLTVTSAQKNPTAFYLCASTPSSGANVLTFGAGSRLTVL.

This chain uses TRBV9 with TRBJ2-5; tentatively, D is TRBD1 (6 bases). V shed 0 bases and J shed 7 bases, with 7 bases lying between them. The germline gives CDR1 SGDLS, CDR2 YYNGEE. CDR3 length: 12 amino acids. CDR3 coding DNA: TGTGCCAGCAGCGTAGCGACAGGGACCCAGTACTTC. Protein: CASSVATGTQYF. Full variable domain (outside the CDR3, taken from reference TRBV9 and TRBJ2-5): DSGVTQTPKHLITATGQRVTLRCSPRSGDLSVYWYQQSLDQGLQFLIQYYNGEERAKGNILERFSAQQFPDLHSELNLSSLELGDSALYFCASSVATGTQYFGPGTRLLVL.

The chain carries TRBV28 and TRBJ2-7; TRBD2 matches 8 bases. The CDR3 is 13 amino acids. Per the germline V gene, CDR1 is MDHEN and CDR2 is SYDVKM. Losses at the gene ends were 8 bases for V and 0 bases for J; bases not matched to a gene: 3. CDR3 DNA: TGTGCCAGCTGGGCGGGGGGCTCCTACGAGCAGTACTTC. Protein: CASWAGGSYEQYF.

The CDR3 DNA follows: TGCGCCAGCAGCATAGACATTTTTCAGCCCCAGCATTTT. This gives the protein CASSIDIFQPQHF. V is TRBV5-1 and J is TRBJ1-5; no clear D. The CDR3 loop spans 13 amino acids. In germline, CDR1 is SGHRS, CDR2 YFSETQ. The germline V and J ends were trimmed by 4 bases and 6 bases, with 11 bases remaining between them.

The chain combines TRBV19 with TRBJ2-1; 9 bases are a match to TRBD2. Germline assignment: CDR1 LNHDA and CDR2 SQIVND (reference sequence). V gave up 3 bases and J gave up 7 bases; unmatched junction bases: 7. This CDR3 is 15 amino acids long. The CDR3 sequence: CASSIVWAGGNEQFF. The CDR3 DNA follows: TGTGCCAGTAGTATTGTTTGGGCGGGGGGGAATGAGCAGTTCTTC.

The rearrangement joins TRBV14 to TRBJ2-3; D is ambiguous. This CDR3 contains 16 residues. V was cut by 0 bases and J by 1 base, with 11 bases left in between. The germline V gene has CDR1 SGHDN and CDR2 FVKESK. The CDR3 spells CASSQDYSIRTDTQYF. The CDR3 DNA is TGTGCCAGCAGCCAAGATTACAGCATTCGCACAGATACGCAGTATTTT.

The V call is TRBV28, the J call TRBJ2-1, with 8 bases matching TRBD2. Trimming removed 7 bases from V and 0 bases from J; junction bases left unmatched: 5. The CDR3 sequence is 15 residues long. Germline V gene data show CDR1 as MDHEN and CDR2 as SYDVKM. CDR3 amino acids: CASKGGGSSYNEQFF. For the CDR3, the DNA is TGTGCCAGCAAAGGCGGGGGGAGCTCCTACAATGAGCAGTTCTTC.

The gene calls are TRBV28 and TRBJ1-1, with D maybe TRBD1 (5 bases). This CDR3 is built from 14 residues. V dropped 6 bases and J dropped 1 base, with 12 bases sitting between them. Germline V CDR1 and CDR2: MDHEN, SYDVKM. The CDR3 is CASSLETGNTEAFF. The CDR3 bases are TGTGCCAGCAGCTTAGAAACAGGGAACACTGAAGCTTTCTTT.

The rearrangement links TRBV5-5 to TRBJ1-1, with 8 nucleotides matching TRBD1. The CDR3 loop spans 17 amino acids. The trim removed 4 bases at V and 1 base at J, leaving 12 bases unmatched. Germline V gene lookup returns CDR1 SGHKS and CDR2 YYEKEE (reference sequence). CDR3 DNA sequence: TGTGCCAGCAGCACAAGAGCAGGGGGCGTGAAGAACACTGAAGCTTTCTTT. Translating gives CASSTRAGGVKNTEAFF.

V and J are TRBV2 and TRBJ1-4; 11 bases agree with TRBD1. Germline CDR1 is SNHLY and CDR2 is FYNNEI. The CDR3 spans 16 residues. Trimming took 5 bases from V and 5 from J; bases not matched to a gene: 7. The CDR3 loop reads CASSPKGQGVNEKLFF. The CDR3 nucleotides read TGTGCCAGCAGTCCTAAGGGACAGGGGGTGAATGAAAAACTGTTTTTT.

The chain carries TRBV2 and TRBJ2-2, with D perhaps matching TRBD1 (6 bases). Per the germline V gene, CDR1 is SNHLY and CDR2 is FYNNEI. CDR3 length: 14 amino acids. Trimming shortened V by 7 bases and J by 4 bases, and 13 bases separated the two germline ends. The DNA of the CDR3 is TGTGCCAGCATGGCGCAGGGGAGCACCGGGGAGCTGTTTTTT. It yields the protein CASMAQGSTGELFF.

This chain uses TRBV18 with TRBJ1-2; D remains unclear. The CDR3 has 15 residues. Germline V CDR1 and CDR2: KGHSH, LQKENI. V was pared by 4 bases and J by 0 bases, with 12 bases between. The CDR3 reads CASSLTRKANYGYTF. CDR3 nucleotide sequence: TGTGCCAGCTCACTGACACGGAAAGCTAACTATGGCTACACCTTC.

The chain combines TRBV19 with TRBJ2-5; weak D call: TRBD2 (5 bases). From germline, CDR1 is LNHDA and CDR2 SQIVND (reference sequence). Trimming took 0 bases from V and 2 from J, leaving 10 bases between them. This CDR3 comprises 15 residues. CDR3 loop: CASSIDRGTQETQYF. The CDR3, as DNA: TGTGCCAGTAGTATAGATCGGGGTACTCAAGAGACCCAGTACTTC.

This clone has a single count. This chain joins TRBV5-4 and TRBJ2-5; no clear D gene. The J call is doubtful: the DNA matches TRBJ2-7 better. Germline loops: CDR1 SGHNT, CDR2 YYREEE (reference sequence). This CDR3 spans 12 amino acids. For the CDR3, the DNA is TGTGCCAGCAGCCAAAACTCCTACGAGCAGTACTTC. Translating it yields CASSQNSYEQYF.

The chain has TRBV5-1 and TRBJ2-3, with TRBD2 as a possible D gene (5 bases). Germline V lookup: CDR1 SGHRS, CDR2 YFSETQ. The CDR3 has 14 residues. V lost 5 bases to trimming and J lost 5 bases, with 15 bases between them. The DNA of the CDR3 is TGCGCCAGCAGAGCCTACCAGAGGGTAGATACGCAGTATTTT. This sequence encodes CASRAYQRVDTQYF.

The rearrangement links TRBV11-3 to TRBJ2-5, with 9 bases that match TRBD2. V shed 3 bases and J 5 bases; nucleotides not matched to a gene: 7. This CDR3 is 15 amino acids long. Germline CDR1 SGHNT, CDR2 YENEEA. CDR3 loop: CASSLGAGGWETQYF. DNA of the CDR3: TGTGCCAGCAGCTTGGGAGCGGGGGGCTGGGAGACCCAGTACTTC. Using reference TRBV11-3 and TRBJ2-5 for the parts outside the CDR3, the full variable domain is EAGVVQSPRYKIIEKKQPVAFWCNPISGHNTLYWYLQNLGQGPELLIRYENEEAVDDSQLPKDRFSAERLKGVDSTLKIQPAELGDSAVYLCASSLGAGGWETQYFGPGTRLLVL.

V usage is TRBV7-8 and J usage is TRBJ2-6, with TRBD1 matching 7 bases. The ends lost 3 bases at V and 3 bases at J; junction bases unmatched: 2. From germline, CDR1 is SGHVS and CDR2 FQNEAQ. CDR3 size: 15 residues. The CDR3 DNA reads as TGTGCCAGCAGCTTGGACAGGAGTGGGGCCAACGTCCTGACTTTC. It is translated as CASSLDRSGANVLTF. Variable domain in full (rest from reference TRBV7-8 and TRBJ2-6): GAGVSQSPRYKVAKRGQDVALRCDPISGHVSLFWYQQALGQGPEFLTYFQNEAQLDKSGLPSDRFFAERPEGSVSTLKIQRTQQEDSAVYLCASSLDRSGANVLTFGAGSRLTVL.

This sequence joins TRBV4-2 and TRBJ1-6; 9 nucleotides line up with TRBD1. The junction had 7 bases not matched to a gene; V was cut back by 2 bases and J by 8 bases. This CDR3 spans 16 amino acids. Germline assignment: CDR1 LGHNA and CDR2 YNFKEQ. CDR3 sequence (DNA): TGTGCCAGCAGCCAACTCCCGGGACAGGGCCATTCACCCCTCCACTTT. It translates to CASSQLPGQGHSPLHF.

Written as DNA, the CDR3 is TGTGCCAGCAGTTACTCGAGTAGTGGGGGGGGAAACACCATATATTTT. It encodes CASSYSSSGGGNTIYF. The J gene is TRBJ1-3, the V gene TRBV6-6; D might be TRBD1 (5 bases). The CDR3 has 16 residues. Germline V gene data show CDR1 as MNHNY and CDR2 as SVGAGI (reference sequence). The germline V and J ends were trimmed by 0 bases and 4 bases, with 13 bases remaining between them.

The CDR3 sequence is CASSQGTESSGNTIYF. In DNA form, the CDR3 reads TGTGCCAGCTCCCAAGGGACTGAGAGCTCTGGAAACACCATATATTTT. The V call is TRBV18, the J call TRBJ1-3; TRBD1 is a possible D gene (5 bases). With 6 bases removed from V and 0 bases from J, the gap between germline ends came to 15 bases. The CDR3 extends over 16 amino acids. The V gene's germline CDR1 is KGHSH and CDR2 LQKENI.